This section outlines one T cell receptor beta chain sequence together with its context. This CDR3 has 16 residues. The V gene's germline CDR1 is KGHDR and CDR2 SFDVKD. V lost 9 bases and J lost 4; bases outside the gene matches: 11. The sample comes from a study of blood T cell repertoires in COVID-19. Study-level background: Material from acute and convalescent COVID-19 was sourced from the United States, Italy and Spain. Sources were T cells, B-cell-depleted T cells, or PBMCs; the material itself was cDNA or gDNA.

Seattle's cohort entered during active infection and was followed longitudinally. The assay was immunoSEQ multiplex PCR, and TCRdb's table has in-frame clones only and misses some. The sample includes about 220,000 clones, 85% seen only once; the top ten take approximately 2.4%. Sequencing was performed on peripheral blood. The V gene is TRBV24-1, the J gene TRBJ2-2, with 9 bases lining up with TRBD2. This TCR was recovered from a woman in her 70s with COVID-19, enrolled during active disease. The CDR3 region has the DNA TGTGCCACCGGTCGGGCTAGCGGGGTCGGCACCGGGGAGCTGTTTTTT. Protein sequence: CATGRASGVGTGELFF.